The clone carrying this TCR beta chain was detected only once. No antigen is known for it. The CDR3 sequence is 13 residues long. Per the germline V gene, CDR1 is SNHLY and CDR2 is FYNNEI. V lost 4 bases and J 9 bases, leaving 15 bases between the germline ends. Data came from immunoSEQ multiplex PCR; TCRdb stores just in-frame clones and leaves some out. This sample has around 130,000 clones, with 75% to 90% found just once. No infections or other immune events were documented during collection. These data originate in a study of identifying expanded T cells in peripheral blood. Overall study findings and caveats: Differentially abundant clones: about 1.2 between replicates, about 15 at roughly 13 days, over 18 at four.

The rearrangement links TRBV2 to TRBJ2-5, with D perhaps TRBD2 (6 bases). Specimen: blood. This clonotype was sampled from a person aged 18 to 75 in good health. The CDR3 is CASSVDNGGPQYF. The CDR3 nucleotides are TGTGCCAGCAGTGTAGATAATGGAGGGCCCCAGTACTTC.